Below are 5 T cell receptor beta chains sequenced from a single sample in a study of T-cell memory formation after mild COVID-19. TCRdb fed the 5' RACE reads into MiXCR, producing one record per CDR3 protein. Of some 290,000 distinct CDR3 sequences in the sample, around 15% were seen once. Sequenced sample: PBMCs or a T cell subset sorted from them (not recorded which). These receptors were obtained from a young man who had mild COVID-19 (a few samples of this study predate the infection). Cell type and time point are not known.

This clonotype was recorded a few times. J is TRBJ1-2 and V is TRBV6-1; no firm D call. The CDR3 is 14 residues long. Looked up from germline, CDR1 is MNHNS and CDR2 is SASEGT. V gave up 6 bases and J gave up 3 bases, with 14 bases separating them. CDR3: CASRAPAGYYGYTF. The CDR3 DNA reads TGTGCCAGCAGAGCCCCGGCGGGATACTATGGCTACACCTTC.

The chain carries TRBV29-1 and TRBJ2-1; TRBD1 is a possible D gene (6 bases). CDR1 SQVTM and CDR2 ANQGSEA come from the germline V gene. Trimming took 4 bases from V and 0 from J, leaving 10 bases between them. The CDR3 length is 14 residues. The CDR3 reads CSVAGQSSYNEQFF. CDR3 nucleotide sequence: TGCAGCGTTGCCGGACAGAGCTCCTACAATGAGCAGTTCTTC.

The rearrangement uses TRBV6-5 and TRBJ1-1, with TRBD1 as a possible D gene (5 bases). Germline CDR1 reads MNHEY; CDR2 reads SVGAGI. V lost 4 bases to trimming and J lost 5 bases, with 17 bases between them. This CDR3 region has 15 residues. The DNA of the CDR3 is TGTGCCAGCAGTTTCTTCCCCAGGGTCGGTACTGAAGCTTTCTTT. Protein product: CASSFFPRVGTEAFF.

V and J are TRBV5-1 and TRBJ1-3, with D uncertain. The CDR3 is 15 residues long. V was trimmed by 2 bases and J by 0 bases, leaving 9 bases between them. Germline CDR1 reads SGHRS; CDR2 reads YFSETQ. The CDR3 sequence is CASSFSQGSGNTIYF. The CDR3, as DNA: TGCGCCAGCAGCTTCTCTCAAGGCTCTGGAAACACCATATATTTT.

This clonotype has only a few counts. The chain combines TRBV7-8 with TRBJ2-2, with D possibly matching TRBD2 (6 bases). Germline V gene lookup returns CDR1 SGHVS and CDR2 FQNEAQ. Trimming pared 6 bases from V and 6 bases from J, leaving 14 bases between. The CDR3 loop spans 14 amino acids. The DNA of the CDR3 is TGTGCCAGCAGGTCGGGCAGGGAGGCCGGGGAGCTGTTTTTT. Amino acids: CASRSGREAGELFF.